A selection of T cell receptor beta chains follows, all from one sample in a study of blood T cell repertoires in COVID-19. Measured with immunoSEQ multiplex PCR; TCRdb has only the in-frame clones, and not every one. The sample has about 120,000 clones, 85% seen once. The specimen sequenced was peripheral blood. These receptors originate from a man in his sixties with acute or convalescent COVID-19. Both conserved end residues are part of each CDR3. The D gene is left open where the match is weak. The size field is filled for only some rows; it gives once, few, many or a size class.

j_call: TRBJ2-7; v_call: TRBV28; d_call: TRBD1; clone_size: .; cdr3_aa: CASSVPGQTPVEQYF; cdr3_nt: TGTGCCAGCAGTGTTCCGGGACAGACACCTGTCGAGCAGTACTTC
j_call: TRBJ2-7; v_call: TRBV2; d_call: TRBD1; clone_size: .; cdr3_aa: CASRAQGLNEQYF; cdr3_nt: TGTGCCAGCAGGGCACAGGGGTTGAACGAGCAGTACTTC
j_call: TRBJ2-7; v_call: TRBV29-1; d_call: TRBD1; clone_size: .; cdr3_aa: CSVGTGFYEQYF; cdr3_nt: TGCAGCGTTGGGACAGGGTTCTACGAGCAGTACTTC
j_call: TRBJ2-1; v_call: TRBV30; d_call: TRBD2; clone_size: .; cdr3_aa: CAWSITGGNNEQFF; cdr3_nt: TGTGCCTGGAGTATAACGGGGGGGAACAATGAGCAGTTCTTC
j_call: TRBJ1-2; v_call: TRBV28; d_call: .; clone_size: once; cdr3_aa: CAAWEAGGGQDYGYTF; cdr3_nt: TGTGCCGCTTGGGAAGCGGGGGGGGGCCAGGACTATGGCTACACCTTC
j_call: TRBJ2-7; v_call: TRBV28; d_call: TRBD2; clone_size: .; cdr3_aa: CASSPILGEGEQYF; cdr3_nt: TGTGCCAGCAGTCCCATCCTCGGGGAGGGCGAGCAGTACTTC
j_call: TRBJ1-1; v_call: TRBV7-3; d_call: TRBD1; clone_size: .; cdr3_aa: CASSSQGDTEAFF; cdr3_nt: TGTGCCAGCAGCTCACAGGGGGACACTGAAGCTTTCTTT
j_call: TRBJ2-7; v_call: TRBV9; d_call: TRBD1; clone_size: .; cdr3_aa: CASSFSRDRGYEQYF; cdr3_nt: TGTGCCAGCAGTTTTAGCCGGGACAGGGGGTACGAGCAGTACTTC
j_call: TRBJ1-2; v_call: TRBV3-1/TRBV3-2; d_call: .; clone_size: .; cdr3_aa: CASSQGSPPPRGYGYTF; cdr3_nt: TGTGCCAGCAGCCAAGGTTCCCCCCCTCCTCGGGGCTATGGCTACACCTTC
j_call: TRBJ1-2; v_call: TRBV5-5; d_call: TRBD1; clone_size: .; cdr3_aa: CASSLTGAGYTF; cdr3_nt: TGTGCCAGCAGCCTTACAGGGGCTGGCTACACCTTC
j_call: TRBJ1-2; v_call: TRBV5-8; d_call: .; clone_size: .; cdr3_aa: CASSLGTLNANYGYTF; cdr3_nt: TGTGCCAGCAGCTTGGGGACTCTCAATGCTAACTATGGCTACACCTTC
j_call: TRBJ2-7; v_call: TRBV7-2; d_call: .; clone_size: .; cdr3_aa: CASSSTGTLHEQYF; cdr3_nt: TGTGCCAGCAGCTCAACCGGGACTCTCCACGAGCAGTACTTC
j_call: TRBJ2-5; v_call: TRBV7-2; d_call: TRBD2; clone_size: .; cdr3_aa: CASSSQAGALRGTQYF; cdr3_nt: TGTGCCAGCAGCTCTCAAGCGGGAGCCCTGCGAGGGACCCAGTACTTC
j_call: TRBJ2-7; v_call: TRBV7-9; d_call: TRBD1; clone_size: .; cdr3_aa: CASSFGTANYEQYF; cdr3_nt: TGTGCCAGCAGCTTTGGGACAGCTAACTACGAGCAGTACTTC
j_call: TRBJ2-3; v_call: TRBV24-1; d_call: TRBD2; clone_size: .; cdr3_aa: CATSDLVAGVTDTQYF; cdr3_nt: TGTGCCACCAGTGATCTGGTAGCGGGAGTTACAGATACGCAGTATTTT
j_call: TRBJ2-5; v_call: TRBV28; d_call: TRBD2; clone_size: .; cdr3_aa: CASSSPGLAGGETQYF; cdr3_nt: TGTGCCAGCAGTTCGCCGGGACTAGCGGGAGGAGAGACCCAGTACTTC
j_call: TRBJ1-6; v_call: TRBV1; d_call: .; clone_size: .; cdr3_aa: CTSSQRGTGVGLDRNSPLHF; cdr3_nt: TGCACCAGCAGCCAACGTGGGACAGGGGTTGGCCTAGATCGGAATTCACCCCTCCACTTT
j_call: TRBJ1-5; v_call: TRBV3-1/TRBV3-2; d_call: .; clone_size: .; cdr3_aa: CASSQDLGSRGQPQHF; cdr3_nt: TGTGCCAGCAGCCAAGATCTAGGTTCCCGAGGGCAGCCCCAGCATTTT
j_call: TRBJ1-2; v_call: TRBV3-1/TRBV3-2; d_call: .; clone_size: .; cdr3_aa: CASSQIDRRGYGYTF; cdr3_nt: TGTGCCAGCAGCCAGATAGACAGGCGAGGCTATGGCTACACCTTC
j_call: TRBJ2-2; v_call: TRBV21-1; d_call: .; clone_size: .; cdr3_aa: CASTIDRDNTGELFF; cdr3_nt: TGTGCCAGCACAATCGACAGGGATAACACCGGGGAGCTGTTTTTT
j_call: TRBJ2-7; v_call: TRBV7-3; d_call: TRBD2; clone_size: once; cdr3_aa: CASSLNQRGTSYEQYF; cdr3_nt: TGTGCCAGCAGCTTAAACCAGCGGGGGACCTCCTACGAGCAGTACTTC